These 9 T cell receptor beta chains were all obtained from the same sample, sequenced in a study of T cells in women clearing cervical HPV infection. Libraries were prepared by immunoSEQ multiplex PCR; TCRdb keeps only in-frame clonotypes and omits some of them. Reported are roughly 31,000 clones; the ten largest clones contain approximately 7.5%. Sequencing input: blood buffy coat. The receptors were gathered from a woman between 18 and 70 years old with a cervical HPV16 infection that either progressed to CIN3+ or cleared (not recorded which).

About this clone: The read terminates 3 residues ahead of where the CDR3 ends, so the germline J gene completes it. The chain carries TRBV7-6 and TRBJ2-3; D is possibly TRBD1 (6 bases). Trimming took 1 base from V and 2 from J, leaving 13 bases between them. The CDR3 is 16 amino acids. Germline CDR1 is SGHVS and CDR2 is FNYEAQ. CDR3 amino acids: CASSLGSTGHTDTQYF. The DNA read from the CDR3 is TGTGCCAGCAGCTTAGGTTCGACAGGCCACACAGATACG.

Points on this clone: The read gets to within 3 residues of the CDR3 end, and the germline J gene fills in the rest. The rearrangement joins TRBV7-3 to TRBJ1-1; D possibly corresponds to TRBD1 (5 bases). The germline CDR1 and CDR2 sequences are SGHTA and FQGTGA. V was cut by 5 bases and J by 4 bases, with 17 bases left in between. The CDR3 is 15 residues long. The DNA read from the CDR3 is TGTGCCAGCAGCCGAGACCGGGGGTCGATCACTGAA. This gives the protein CASSRDRGSITE. The full CDR3 sequence reads CASSRDRGSITEAFF.

As regards this clone: The read terminates 3 residues ahead of where the CDR3 ends, so the germline J gene completes it. The chain is built from TRBV29-1 and TRBJ1-2; D may be TRBD1 (5 bases). V lost 4 bases, J lost 4 bases, and 13 bases lay in between. This CDR3 is 13 amino acids long. Germline lookup yields CDR1 SQVTM and CDR2 ANQGSEA. The DNA read from the CDR3 is TGCAGCGTTGGGACCTCAGGGCTCTATGGC. This translates into CSVGTSGLYG. The whole CDR3 sequence is CSVGTSGLYGYTF.

For this clone: The missing CDR3 end, 3 residues past where the read stops, is filled in from the germline J gene. This chain joins TRBV20-1 and TRBJ1-2; 12 bases are a match to TRBD1. CDR3 length equals 14 residues. The ends lost 0 bases at V and 7 bases at J; junction bases unmatched: 3. In germline, CDR1 is DFQATT, CDR2 SNEGSKA (reference sequence). This CDR3 reads CSAREWGQGAGYTF. CDR3 DNA (partial): TGCAGTGCTAGAGAATGGGGACAGGGGGCTGGC.

A note on this clone: The CDR3 goes on 3 residues after the read ends, and that part is filled in from the germline J gene. The chain uses TRBV7-9 and TRBJ1-2; TRBD1 matches at 7 bases. This CDR3 contains 14 residues. Germline V gene sequence: CDR1 SEHNR, CDR2 FQNEAQ (reference sequence). The part of the CDR3 DNA that was read is TGTGCCAGCAGCCGTCCGGGACAGTCCTACGAC. This translates into CASSRPGQSYD. From start to end, the CDR3 is CASSRPGQSYDYTF. Combining the CDR3 with reference TRBV7-9 and TRBJ1-2 gives the whole variable domain DTGVSQNPRHKITKRGQNVTFRCDPISEHNRLYWYRQTLGQGPEFLTYFQNEAQLEKSRLLSDRFSAERPKGSFSTLEIQRTEQGDSAMYLCASSRPGQSYDYTFGSGTRLTVV.

The DNA read from the CDR3 is TGCGCCAGCAGCTTGGACAGGGCCATCGATGGC. It codes for CASSLDRAIDG. The full CDR3 is CASSLDRAIDGYTF. The chain links TRBV5-1 to TRBJ1-2; D is possibly TRBD1 (6 bases). The CDR3 end falls 3 residues outside the read, so it is completed with the germline J gene. The CDR3 covers 14 residues. The germline gives CDR1 SGHRS, CDR2 YFSETQ. V lost 0 bases and J 6 bases, leaving 12 bases between the germline ends.

As for this clone: The read gets to within 3 residues of the CDR3 end, and the germline J gene fills in the rest. The gene calls are TRBV30 and TRBJ1-6; D is ambiguous. Germline CDR1 reads GTSNPN; CDR2 reads SVGIG (reference sequence). V was clipped by 0 bases and J by 10 bases, with 13 bases between them. The CDR3 loop spans 14 amino acids. CDR3 residues: CAWSVRGGGSPLHF. CDR3 DNA (partial): TGTGCCTGGAGTGTACGGGGTGGAGGCTCACCC.

Note on this clone: The read stops 3 residues short of the end of the CDR3; the missing end is completed from the germline J gene. The chain links TRBV20-1 to TRBJ2-1; 10 bases map to TRBD2. V dropped 2 bases and J dropped 6; count of bases not matched to a gene: 7. This CDR3 is built from 15 residues. Germline-derived CDR1 and CDR2 are DFQATT and SNEGSKA (reference sequence). CDR3 DNA (partial): TGCAGTGCTAGACCTCGGACTAGCGGTTCCAATGAG. Its protein product is CSARPRTSGSNE. The whole CDR3 region reads CSARPRTSGSNEQFF.

As for this clone: The CDR3 end lies 3 residues beyond the end of the read and is filled in from the germline J gene. V is TRBV20-1 and J is TRBJ2-3; perhaps TRBD2 as D (6 bases). In germline, CDR1 is DFQATT, CDR2 SNEGSKA (reference sequence). V dropped 3 bases and J dropped 0 bases, with 13 bases sitting between them. This CDR3 region has 15 residues. The CDR3 loop reads CSARESGSSTDTQYF. The sequenced CDR3 bases are TGCAGTGCTAGGGAAAGCGGGTCTAGCACAGATACG.